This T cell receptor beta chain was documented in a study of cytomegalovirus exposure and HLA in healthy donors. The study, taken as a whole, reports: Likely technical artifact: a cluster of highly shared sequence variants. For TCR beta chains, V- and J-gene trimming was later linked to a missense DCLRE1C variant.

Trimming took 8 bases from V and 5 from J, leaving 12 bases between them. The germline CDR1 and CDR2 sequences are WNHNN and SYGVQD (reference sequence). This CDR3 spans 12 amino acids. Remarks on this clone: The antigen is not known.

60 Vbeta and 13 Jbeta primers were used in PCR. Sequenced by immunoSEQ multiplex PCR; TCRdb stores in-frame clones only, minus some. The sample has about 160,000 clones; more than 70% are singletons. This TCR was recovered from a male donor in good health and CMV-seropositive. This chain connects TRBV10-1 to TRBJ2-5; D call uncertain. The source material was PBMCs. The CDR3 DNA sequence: TGCGCCAGCCCTACCCCGCGTGAGACCCAGTACTTC. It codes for CASPTPRETQYF.